Listed below are T cell receptor beta chains from one sample, sequenced in a study of blood T cells in healthy people across ages. TCRdb reprocessed the 5' RACE reads via MiXCR and lists one record per CDR3 protein. This table holds about 2 million distinct CDR3 sequences, around half found once. Sequenced input: blood. These receptors all stem from a woman in her 40s in good health. Each CDR3 is given without its conserved first and last residue. D genes are given only for firm matches. Only part of the rows carry a size: once, few, many, or a class if the clone is expanded.

CDR3 protein | V gene | D gene | clone size | J gene
ASSLDTGGLSYEQY | TRBV7-2 | - | - | TRBJ2-7
ASSEAGPLDEQY | TRBV25-1 | - | few | TRBJ2-7
ASSLGGGGVAYEQY | TRBV7-2 | - | - | TRBJ2-7
ASSYSPGAGNSPLH | TRBV6-5 | - | once | TRBJ1-6
SAAASGGGYQETQY | TRBV20-1 | TRBD2 | - | TRBJ2-5
ASSLDGRWGTDTQY | TRBV7-2 | - | - | TRBJ2-3
ASSPDISGGVRDIQY | TRBV4-1 | TRBD2 | - | TRBJ2-4
ASSLGTGAREETQY | TRBV7-2 | TRBD1 | few | TRBJ2-5
ASGLGATDTQY | TRBV9 | TRBD2 | - | TRBJ2-3
AIHELAGRTDTQY | TRBV6-2/TRBV6-3 | TRBD2 | few | TRBJ2-3
ASGLSLAGGTNEQF | TRBV16 | TRBD2 | - | TRBJ2-1
ASSFHDRGDGYT | TRBV5-1 | TRBD1 | many | TRBJ1-2
ASSYSKPVDGYT | TRBV6-2/TRBV6-3 | - | - | TRBJ1-2
ASSEEGPQY | TRBV2 | - | - | TRBJ2-3
ASSLGRQGDNEKLF | TRBV7-8 | TRBD1 | - | TRBJ1-4
AISATGGQNYGYT | TRBV10-3 | TRBD1 | - | TRBJ1-2
ASRTGENYGYT | TRBV5-1 | TRBD1 | - | TRBJ1-2
ASTQRGTDTQY | TRBV6-2/TRBV6-3 | - | - | TRBJ2-3
ASSLPGQGIGDTQY | TRBV11-2 | TRBD1 | - | TRBJ2-3
SVGIGGKNIQY | TRBV29-1 | - | few | TRBJ2-4
ASSPPDTYNEQF | TRBV3-1 | - | - | TRBJ2-1
SARERPETQY | TRBV20-1 | - | few | TRBJ2-5
ASSLGVAAYEQY | TRBV7-2 | - | - | TRBJ2-7
ASSYRVGQGASGYT | TRBV6-5 | TRBD1 | few | TRBJ1-2
ASSSAGLAGGDAYEQY | TRBV28 | TRBD2 | - | -
ASSEMGQGGEAF | TRBV7-8 | - | few | TRBJ1-1
ASSQKETGDYGYT | TRBV9 | - | - | TRBJ1-2
AISDPGVANEQF | TRBV10-3 | - | - | TRBJ2-1
SVPGETGANVLT | TRBV29-1 | - | few | TRBJ2-6
ASLKGGPSLAQY | TRBV6-6 | - | few | TRBJ2-3
ASSQDPGQGSNEQF | TRBV4-2 | TRBD1 | many | TRBJ2-1
SVVSGGEETQY | TRBV29-1 | - | many | TRBJ2-5
ASSFIGQGGNEQF | TRBV28 | - | - | TRBJ2-1
ASGQGDSVVSY | TRBV6-5 | TRBD1 | few | TRBJ2-7
ASSPNLLRTEANYGYT | TRBV7-2 | - | few | TRBJ1-2
ASSSIGQATGANVLT | TRBV7-8 | TRBD1 | few | TRBJ2-6
ASSWRGTDNEQF | TRBV5-5 | TRBD1 | - | TRBJ2-1
ASSLYGTGLSETQY | TRBV28 | TRBD1 | few | TRBJ2-5
ASSIYGGILQETQY | TRBV19 | TRBD2 | - | TRBJ2-5
SEDAGYGYT | TRBV20-1 | - | few | TRBJ1-2
ASSLLARKTQY | TRBV5-6 | TRBD2 | - | TRBJ2-5
ASSLRDSGASTDTQY | TRBV5-1 | TRBD2 | few | TRBJ2-3
SARDPSGSPDTQY | TRBV20-1 | - | many | TRBJ2-3
ASSQDYRGPDTQY | TRBV4-3 | TRBD1 | - | TRBJ2-3
ASSRRRGYNTEAF | TRBV5-5 | - | few | TRBJ1-1
ASLTLGEEAYNEQF | TRBV18 | - | - | TRBJ2-1
ASSLGGSPNEQF | TRBV12-3/TRBV12-4 | - | - | TRBJ2-1
ASSPAPGDSYEQY | TRBV7-2 | - | - | TRBJ2-7
ASSFLGRQAYNEQF | TRBV7-2 | - | - | TRBJ2-1
ASRVLSSYNEQF | TRBV2 | - | - | TRBJ2-1
SARDGGVAGANVLT | TRBV20-1 | - | - | TRBJ2-6
SAIGNSNQPQH | TRBV20-1 | - | - | TRBJ1-5
ATSRDRRQGGKSSYNEQF | TRBV15 | - | few | TRBJ2-1
ATSDTTAGGKETQY | TRBV24-1 | TRBD2 | - | TRBJ2-5
ASSHRDRYNEQF | TRBV25-1 | TRBD1 | few | TRBJ2-1
ASSQGLQTNEQF | TRBV4-2 | - | - | TRBJ2-1
ASSFKTAAPYGYT | TRBV12-3/TRBV12-4 | - | few | TRBJ1-2
AISGGTSNEQF | TRBV10-3 | TRBD2 | once | TRBJ2-1
ASSPGSIMTNQPQH | TRBV18 | - | - | TRBJ1-5
ASSDEGGQGWAYEQY | TRBV2 | TRBD1 | once | TRBJ2-7